The entry below gives a single T cell receptor (beta chain) sequence along with its context. Its antigen is as yet unknown. A single base separates this from a much larger clone, so it may be a read error. The data are from a study of HIV-infected patients and healthy controls. Whole-study findings and limits: HIV-infected patients and controls differed significantly in mean usage of eight alpha and eight beta V genes.

All unsorted peripheral T cells were captured because whole blood was used without fractionation. Reverse transcription used around 480 ng RNA and constant-region primers for alpha and beta. Alpha and beta chain libraries were made separately by chain-specific third strand synthesis with multiplexing indices. A single primer pair per chain amplified all rearrangements, with per-molecule barcodes. Each molecule carried a 12-nucleotide identifier made of two joined random hexamers added before amplification. MiXCR was run by TCRdb on the 5' RACE reads, yielding one entry per CDR3 protein. The sample yields around 16,000 distinct CDR3 sequences, 9.4% seen once. The CDR3 sequence is 11 residues long. Trimming removed 6 bases from V and 5 bases from J, with 11 bases in between. The germline gives CDR1 DFQATT, CDR2 SNEGSKA (reference sequence).

Input material: blood. The TCR originated in an adult in good health. The chain is built from TRBV20-1 and TRBJ2-7, with D tentatively TRBD1 or TRBD2 (6 bases each). DNA of the CDR3: TGCAGTGCCGGGGGCCCCAACGAGCAGTACTTC. Protein: CSAGGPNEQYF.